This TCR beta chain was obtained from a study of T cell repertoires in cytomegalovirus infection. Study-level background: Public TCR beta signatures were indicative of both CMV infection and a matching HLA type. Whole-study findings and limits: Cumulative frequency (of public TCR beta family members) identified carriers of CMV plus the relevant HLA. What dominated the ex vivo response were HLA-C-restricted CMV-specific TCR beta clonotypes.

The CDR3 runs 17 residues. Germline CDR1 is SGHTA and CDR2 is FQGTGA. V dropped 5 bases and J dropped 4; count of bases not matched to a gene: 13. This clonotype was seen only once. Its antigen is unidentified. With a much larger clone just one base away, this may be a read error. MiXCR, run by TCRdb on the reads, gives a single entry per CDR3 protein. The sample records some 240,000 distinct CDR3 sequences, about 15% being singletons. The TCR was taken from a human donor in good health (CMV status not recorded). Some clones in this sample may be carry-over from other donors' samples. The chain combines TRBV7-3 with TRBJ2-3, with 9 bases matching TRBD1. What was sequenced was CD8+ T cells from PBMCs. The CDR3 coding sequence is TGTGCCAGCAGCACCTCCCAGTGGGGACAGGGACCAGATACGCAGTATTTT. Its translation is CASSTSQWGQGPDTQYF. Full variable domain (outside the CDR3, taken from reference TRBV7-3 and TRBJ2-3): GAGVSQTPSNKVTEKGKYVELRCDPISGHTALYWYRQSLGQGPEFLIYFQGTGAADDSGLPNDRFFAVRPEGSVSTLKIQRTERGDSAVYLCASSTSQWGQGPDTQYFGPGTRLTVL.